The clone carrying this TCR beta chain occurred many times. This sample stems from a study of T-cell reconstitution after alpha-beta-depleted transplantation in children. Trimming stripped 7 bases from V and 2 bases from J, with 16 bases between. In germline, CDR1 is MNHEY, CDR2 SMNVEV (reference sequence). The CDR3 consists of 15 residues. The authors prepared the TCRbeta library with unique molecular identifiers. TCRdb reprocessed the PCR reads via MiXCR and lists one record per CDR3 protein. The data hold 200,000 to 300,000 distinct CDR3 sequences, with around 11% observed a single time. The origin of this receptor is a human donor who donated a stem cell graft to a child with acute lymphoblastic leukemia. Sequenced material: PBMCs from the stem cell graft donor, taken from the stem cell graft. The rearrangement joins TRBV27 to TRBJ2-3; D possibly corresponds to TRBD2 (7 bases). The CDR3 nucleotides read TGTGCCAGCACCCGTACAGGGAGGGACACAGATACGCAGTATTTT. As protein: CASTRTGRDTDTQYF.